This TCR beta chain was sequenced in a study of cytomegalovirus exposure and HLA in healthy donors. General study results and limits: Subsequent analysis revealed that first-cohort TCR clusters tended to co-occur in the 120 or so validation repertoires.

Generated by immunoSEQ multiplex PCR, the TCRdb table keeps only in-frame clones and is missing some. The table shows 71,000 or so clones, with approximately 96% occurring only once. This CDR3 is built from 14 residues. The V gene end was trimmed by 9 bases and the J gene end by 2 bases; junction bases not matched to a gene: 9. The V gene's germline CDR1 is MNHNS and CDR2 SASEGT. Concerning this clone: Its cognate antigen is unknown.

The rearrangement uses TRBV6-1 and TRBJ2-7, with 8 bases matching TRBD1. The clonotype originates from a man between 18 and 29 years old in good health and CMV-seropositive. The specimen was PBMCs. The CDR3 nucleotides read TGTGCCAGTGAGACAGGGGCCAACCCCTACGAGCAGTACTTC. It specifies CASETGANPYEQYF.